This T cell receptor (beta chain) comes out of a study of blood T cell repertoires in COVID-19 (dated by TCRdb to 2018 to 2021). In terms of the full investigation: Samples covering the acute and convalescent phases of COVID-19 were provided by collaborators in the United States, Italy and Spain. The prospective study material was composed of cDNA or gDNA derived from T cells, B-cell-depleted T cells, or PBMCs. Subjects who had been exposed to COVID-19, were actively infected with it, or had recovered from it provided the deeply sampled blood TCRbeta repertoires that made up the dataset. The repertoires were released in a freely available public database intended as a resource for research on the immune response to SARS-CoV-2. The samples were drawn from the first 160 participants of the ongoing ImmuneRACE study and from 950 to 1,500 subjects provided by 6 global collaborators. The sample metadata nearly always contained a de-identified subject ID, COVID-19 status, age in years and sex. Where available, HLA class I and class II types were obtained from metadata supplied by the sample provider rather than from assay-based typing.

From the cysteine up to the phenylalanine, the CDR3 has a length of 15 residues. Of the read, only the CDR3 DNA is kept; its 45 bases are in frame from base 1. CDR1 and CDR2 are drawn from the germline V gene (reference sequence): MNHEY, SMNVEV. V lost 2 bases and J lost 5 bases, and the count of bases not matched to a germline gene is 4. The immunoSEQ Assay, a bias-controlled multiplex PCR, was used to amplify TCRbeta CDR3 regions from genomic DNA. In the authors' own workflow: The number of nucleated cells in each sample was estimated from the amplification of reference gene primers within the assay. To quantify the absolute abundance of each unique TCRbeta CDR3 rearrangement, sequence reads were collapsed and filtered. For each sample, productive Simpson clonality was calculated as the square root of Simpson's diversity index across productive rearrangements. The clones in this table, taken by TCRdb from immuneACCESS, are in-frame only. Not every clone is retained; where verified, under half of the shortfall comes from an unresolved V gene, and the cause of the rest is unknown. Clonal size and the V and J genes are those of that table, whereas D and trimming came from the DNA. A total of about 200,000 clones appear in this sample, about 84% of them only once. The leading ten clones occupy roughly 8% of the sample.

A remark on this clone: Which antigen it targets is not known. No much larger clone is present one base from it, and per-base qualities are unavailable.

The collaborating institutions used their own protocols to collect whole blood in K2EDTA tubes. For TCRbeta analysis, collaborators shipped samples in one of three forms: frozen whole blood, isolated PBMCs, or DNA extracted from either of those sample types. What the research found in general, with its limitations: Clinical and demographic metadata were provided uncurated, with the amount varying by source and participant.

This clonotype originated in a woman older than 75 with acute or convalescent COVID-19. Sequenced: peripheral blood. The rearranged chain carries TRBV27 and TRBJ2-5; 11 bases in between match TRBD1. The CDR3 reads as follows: CASSLGTGGRETQYF. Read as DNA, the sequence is TGTGCCAGCAGTTTAGGGACAGGGGGTAGGGAGACCCAGTACTTC.